The source of this T cell receptor (beta chain) is a study of cytomegalovirus exposure and HLA in healthy donors. Study overall: Earlier sequencing of 150 million to 200 million T cells yielded roughly 100 million unique TCR beta sequences. Findings and limits, study-wide: CMV serostatus alone was available as immune exposure information. In vitro data verified three CMV-associated chains as specific for CMV antigens.

Concerning this clone itself: No antigen is known for it. This CDR3 is also generated by other DNA sequences in the sample.

PCR was performed using 60 Vbeta and 13 Jbeta primers. Clones were read by immunoSEQ multiplex PCR, and TCRdb kept only the in-frame ones, dropping some. The sample holds about 200,000 clones, about 86% seen once. Healthy people donating bone marrow made up the donors. CDR1 is SGHRS, CDR2 YFSETQ, per germline. V shed 3 bases and J shed 1 base, with 10 bases lying between them. The CDR3 spans 14 residues. This TCR came from a woman under 40 in good health and CMV-seronegative. The sample consisted of PBMCs. The genes are TRBV5-1 and TRBJ1-1; D might be TRBD1 (6 bases). CDR3 sequence: CASSWGHQNTEAFF. As DNA, the CDR3 is TGCGCCAGCAGCTGGGGACACCAGAACACTGAAGCTTTCTTT.